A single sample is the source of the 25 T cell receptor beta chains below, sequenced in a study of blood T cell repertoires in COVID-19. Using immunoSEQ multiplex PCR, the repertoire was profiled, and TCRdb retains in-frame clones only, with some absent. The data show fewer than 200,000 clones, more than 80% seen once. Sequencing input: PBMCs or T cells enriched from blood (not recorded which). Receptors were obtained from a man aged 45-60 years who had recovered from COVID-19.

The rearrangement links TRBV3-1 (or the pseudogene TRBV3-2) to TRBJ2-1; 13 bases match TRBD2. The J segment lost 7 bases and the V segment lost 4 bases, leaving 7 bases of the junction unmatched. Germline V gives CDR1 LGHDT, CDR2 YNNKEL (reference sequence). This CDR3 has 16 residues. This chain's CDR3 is CASSPRTSGGSNEQFF. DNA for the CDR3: TGTGCCAGCAGCCCTCGGACTAGCGGGGGTTCGAATGAGCAGTTCTTC.

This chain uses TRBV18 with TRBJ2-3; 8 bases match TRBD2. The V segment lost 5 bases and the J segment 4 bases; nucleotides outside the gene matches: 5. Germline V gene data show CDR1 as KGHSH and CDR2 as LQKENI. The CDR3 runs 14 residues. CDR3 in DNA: TGTGCCAGCTCATATAGCGGGGCTCCAGATACGCAGTATTTT. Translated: CASSYSGAPDTQYF.

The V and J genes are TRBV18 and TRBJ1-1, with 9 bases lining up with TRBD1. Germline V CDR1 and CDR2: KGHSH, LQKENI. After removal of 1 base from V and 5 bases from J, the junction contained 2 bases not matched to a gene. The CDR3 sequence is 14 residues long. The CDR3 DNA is TGTGCCAGCTCACCACGGACAGGGGAAACTGAAGCTTTCTTT. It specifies CASSPRTGETEAFF.

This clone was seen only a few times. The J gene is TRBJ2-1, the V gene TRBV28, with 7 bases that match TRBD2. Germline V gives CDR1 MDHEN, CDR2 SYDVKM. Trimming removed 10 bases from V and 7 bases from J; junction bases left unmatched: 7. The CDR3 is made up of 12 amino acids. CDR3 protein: CATRGDRNEQFF. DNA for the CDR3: TGTGCCACCCGGGGGGATAGGAATGAGCAGTTCTTC.

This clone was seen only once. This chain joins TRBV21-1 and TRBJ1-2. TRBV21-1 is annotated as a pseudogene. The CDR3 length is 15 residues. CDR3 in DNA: TGTGCCAGCAGCAATACTAACGATCCGTACTATGGCTACACCTTC. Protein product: CASSNTNDPYYGYTF.

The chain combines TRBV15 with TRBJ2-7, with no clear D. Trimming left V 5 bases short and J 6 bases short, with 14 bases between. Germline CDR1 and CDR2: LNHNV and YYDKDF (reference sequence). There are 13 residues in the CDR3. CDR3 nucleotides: TGTGCCACCAGCCCCGCCCGGTCGAGCGAGCAGTACTTC. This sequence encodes CATSPARSSEQYF.

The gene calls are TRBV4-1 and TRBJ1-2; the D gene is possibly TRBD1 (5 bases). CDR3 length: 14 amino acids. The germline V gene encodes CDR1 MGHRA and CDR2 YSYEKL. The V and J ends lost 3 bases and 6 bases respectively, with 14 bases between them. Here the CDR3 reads CASSQQGSVDGYTF. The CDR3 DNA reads TGCGCCAGCAGCCAGCAGGGTTCAGTGGATGGCTACACCTTC.

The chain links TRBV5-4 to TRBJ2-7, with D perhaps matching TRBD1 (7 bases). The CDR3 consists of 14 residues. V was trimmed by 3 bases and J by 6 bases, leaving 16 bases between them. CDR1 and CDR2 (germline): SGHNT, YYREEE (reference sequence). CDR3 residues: CASSSHGTAGEQYF. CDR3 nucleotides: TGTGCCAGCAGCTCCCATGGGACAGCGGGCGAGCAGTACTTC.

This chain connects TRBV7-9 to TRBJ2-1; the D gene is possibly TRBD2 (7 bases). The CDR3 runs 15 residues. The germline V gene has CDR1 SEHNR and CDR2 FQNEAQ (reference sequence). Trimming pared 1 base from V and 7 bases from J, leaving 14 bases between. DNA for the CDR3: TGTGCCAGCAGCTTAGAGAGGGGGGGAAGGAATGAGCAGTTCTTC. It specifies CASSLERGGRNEQFF.

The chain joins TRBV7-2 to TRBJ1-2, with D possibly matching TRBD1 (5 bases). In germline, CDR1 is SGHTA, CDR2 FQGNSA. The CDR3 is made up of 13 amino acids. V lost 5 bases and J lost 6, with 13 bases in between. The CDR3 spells CASSPDRFDGYTF. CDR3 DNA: TGTGCCAGCAGCCCTGACAGATTCGATGGCTACACCTTC.

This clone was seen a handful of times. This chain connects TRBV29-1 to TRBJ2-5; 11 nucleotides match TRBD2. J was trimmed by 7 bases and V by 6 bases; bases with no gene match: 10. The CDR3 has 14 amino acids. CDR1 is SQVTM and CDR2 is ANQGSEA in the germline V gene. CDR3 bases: TGCAGCGTCCATACTAGCGGGGGCTCAGGGACCCAGTACTTC. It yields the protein CSVHTSGGSGTQYF. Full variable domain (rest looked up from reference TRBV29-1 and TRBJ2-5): SAVISQKPSRDICQRGTSLTIQCQVDSQVTMMFWYRQQPGQSLTLIATANQGSEATYESGFVIDKFPISRPNLTFSTLTVSNMSPEDSSIYLCSVHTSGGSGTQYFGPGTRLLVL.

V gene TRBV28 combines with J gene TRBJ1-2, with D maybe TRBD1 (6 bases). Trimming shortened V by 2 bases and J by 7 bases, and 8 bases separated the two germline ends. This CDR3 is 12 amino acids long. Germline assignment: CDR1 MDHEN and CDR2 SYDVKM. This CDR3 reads CASSLKQGGYTF. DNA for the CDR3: TGTGCCAGCAGTTTAAAACAGGGTGGCTACACCTTC.

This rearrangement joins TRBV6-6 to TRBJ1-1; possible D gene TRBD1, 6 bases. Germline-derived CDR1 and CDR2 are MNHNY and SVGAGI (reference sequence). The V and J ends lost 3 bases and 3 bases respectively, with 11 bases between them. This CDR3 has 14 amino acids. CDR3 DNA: TGTGCCAGCAGTTATCTACAGGGCGACACTGAAGCTTTCTTT. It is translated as CASSYLQGDTEAFF.

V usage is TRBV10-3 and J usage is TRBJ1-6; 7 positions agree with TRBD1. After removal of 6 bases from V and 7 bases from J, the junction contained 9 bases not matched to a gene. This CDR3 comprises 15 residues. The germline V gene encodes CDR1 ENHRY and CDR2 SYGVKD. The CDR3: CAIRTDRVRNSPLHF. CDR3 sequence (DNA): TGTGCCATCAGAACCGACAGGGTACGGAATTCACCCCTCCACTTT.

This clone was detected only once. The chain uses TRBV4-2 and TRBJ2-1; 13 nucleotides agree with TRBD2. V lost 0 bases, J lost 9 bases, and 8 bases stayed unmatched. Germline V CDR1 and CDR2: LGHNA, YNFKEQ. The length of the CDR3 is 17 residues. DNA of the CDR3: TGTGCCAGCAGCCAAGAACTAGCGGGGGGGCTATATGGTGAGCAGTTCTTC. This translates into CASSQELAGGLYGEQFF.

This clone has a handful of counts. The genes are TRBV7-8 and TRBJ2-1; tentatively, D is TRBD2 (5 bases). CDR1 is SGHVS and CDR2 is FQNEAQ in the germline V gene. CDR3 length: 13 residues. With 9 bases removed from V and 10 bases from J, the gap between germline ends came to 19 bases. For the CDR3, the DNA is TGTGCCAGTAAGGCCCGGGTCCCGGGGGAGCAGTTCTTC. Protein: CASKARVPGEQFF.

As DNA, the CDR3 is TGTGCCAGTAGTATGGCCCGGAGCTCTGGGGCCAACGTCCTGACTTTC. Translated, it gives CASSMARSSGANVLTF. This chain uses TRBV19 with TRBJ2-6; no reliable D call. Germline CDR1 LNHDA, CDR2 SQIVND (reference sequence). CDR3 size: 16 residues. Trimming removed 3 bases from V and 0 bases from J, with 9 bases in between.

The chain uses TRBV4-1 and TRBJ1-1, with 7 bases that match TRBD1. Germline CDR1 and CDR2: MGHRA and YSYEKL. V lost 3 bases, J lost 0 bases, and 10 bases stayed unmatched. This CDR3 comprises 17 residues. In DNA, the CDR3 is TGCGCCAGCAGCCACCGTCCGGGACAGAGCCTGAACACTGAAGCTTTCTTT. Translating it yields CASSHRPGQSLNTEAFF.

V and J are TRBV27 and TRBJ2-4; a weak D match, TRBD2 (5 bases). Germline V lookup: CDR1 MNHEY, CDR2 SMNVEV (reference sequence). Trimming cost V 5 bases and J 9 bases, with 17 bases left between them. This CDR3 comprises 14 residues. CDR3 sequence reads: CASSDPRLASIQYF. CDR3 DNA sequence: TGTGCCAGCAGTGACCCGCGGCTAGCCAGCATTCAGTACTTC.

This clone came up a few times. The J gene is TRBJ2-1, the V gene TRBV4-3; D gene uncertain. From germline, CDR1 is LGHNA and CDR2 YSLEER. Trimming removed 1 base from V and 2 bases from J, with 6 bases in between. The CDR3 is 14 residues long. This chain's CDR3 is CASSQGATYNEQFF. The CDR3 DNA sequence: TGCGCCAGCAGCCAAGGAGCCACCTACAATGAGCAGTTCTTC.

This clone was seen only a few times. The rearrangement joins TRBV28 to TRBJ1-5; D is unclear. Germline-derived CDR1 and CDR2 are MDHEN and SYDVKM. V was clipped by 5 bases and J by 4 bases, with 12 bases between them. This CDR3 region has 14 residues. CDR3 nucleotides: TGTGCCAGCAGTAGACATGGTACTAATCAGCCCCAGCATTTT. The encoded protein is CASSRHGTNQPQHF.

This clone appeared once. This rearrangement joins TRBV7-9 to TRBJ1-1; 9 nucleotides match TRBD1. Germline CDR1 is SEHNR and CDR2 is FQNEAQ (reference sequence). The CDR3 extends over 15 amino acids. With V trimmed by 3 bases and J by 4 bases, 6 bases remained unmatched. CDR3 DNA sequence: TGTGCCAGCAGCTTCACAGGGGGCGCGGTCACTGAAGCTTTCTTT. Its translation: CASSFTGGAVTEAFF. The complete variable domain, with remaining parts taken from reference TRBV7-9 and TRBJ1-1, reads DTGVSQNPRHKITKRGQNVTFRCDPISEHNRLYWYRQTLGQGPEFLTYFQNEAQLEKSRLLSDRFSAERPKGSFSTLEIQRTEQGDSAMYLCASSFTGGAVTEAFFGQGTRLTVV.

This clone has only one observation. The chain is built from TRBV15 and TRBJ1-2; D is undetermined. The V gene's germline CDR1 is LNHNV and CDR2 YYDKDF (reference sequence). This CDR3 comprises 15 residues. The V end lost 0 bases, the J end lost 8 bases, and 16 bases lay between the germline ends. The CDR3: CATSRDRSVQAGYTF. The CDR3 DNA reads TGTGCCACCAGCAGAGATCGATCGGTCCAGGCCGGCTACACCTTC.

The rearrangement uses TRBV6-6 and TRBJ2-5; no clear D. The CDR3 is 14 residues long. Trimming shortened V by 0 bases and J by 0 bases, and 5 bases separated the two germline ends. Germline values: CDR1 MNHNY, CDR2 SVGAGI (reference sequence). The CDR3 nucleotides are TGTGCCAGCAGTTACTCGAGTCACCAAGAGACCCAGTACTTC. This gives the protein CASSYSSHQETQYF.

CDR3 residues: CASSIKGEANIQYF. The DNA of the CDR3 is TGTGCCAGTAGTATTAAAGGGGAAGCAAACATTCAGTACTTC. J is TRBJ2-4 and V is TRBV19, with a tentative D call TRBD1 (5 bases). CDR1 LNHDA and CDR2 SQIVND come from the germline V gene (reference sequence). The CDR3 spans 14 residues. V lost 3 bases and J 6 bases, leaving 12 bases between the germline ends.